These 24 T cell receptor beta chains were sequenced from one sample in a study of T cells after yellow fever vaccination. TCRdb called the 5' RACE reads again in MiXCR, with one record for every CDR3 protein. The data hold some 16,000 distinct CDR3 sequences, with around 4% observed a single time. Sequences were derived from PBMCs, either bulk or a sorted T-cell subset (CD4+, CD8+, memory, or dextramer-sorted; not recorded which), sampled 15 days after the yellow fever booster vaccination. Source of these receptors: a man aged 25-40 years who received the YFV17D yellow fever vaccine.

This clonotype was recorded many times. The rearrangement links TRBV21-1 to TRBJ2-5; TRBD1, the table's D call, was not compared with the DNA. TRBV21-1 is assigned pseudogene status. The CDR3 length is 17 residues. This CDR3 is CASSKSTPGHQQETQYF. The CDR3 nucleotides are TGTGCCAGCAGCAAATCTACCCCGGGACACCAGCAAGAGACCCAGTACTTC.

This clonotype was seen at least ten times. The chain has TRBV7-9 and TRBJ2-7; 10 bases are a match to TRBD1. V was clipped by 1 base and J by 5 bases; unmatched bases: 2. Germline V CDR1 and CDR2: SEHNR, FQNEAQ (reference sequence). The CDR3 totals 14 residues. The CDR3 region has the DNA TGTGCCAGCAGCTTAGGAGGGACAGGGGACGAGCAGTACTTC. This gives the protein CASSLGGTGDEQYF.

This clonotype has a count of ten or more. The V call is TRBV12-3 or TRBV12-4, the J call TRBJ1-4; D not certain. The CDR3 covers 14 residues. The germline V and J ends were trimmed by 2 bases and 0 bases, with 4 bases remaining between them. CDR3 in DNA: TGTGCCAGCAGTTTAAGTGCAACTAATGAAAAACTGTTTTTT. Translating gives CASSLSATNEKLFF.

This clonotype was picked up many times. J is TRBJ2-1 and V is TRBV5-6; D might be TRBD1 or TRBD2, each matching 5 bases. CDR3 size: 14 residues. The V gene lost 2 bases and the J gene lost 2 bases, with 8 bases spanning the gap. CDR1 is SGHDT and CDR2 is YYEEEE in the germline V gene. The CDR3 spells CASSFWGPYNEQFF. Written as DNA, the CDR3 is TGTGCCAGCAGCTTTTGGGGACCCTACAATGAGCAGTTCTTC.

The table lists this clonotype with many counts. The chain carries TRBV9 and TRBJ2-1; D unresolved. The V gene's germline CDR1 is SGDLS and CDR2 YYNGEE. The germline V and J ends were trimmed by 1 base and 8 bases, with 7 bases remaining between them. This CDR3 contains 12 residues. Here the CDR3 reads CASSVTNHEQFF. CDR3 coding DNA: TGTGCCAGCAGCGTAACCAACCATGAGCAGTTCTTC.

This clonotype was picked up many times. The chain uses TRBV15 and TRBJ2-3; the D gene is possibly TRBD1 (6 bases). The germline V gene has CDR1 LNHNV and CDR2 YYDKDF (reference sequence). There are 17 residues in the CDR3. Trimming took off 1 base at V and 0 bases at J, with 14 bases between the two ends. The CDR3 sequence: CATSRGVRQASTDTQYF. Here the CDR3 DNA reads TGTGCCACCAGCAGAGGCGTTAGACAGGCGAGCACAGATACGCAGTATTTT.

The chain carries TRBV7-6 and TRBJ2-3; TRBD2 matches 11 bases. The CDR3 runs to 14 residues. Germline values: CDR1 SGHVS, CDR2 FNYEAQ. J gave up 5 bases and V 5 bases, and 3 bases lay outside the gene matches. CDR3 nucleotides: TGTGCCAGCAGCCTTGGACTAGCGGGAGATACGCAGTATTTT. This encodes CASSLGLAGDTQYF.

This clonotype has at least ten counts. The CDR3 DNA sequence: TGCAGCGTTTCCGGAACAGGACTTCTAGCCTATGAGCAGTTCTTC. It translates to CSVSGTGLLAYEQFF. The V call is TRBV29-1, the J call TRBJ2-1, with D perhaps matching TRBD1 or TRBD2 (5 bases each). Trimming left V 5 bases short and J 8 bases short, with 22 bases between. This CDR3 is built from 15 residues. The V gene's germline CDR1 is SQVTM and CDR2 ANQGSEA.

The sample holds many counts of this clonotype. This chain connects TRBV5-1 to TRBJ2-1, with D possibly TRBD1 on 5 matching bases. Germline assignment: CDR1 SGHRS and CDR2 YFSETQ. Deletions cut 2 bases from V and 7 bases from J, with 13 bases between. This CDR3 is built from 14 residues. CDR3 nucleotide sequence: TGCGCCAGCAGCTTTTCGTCAGGGTCTAATGAGCAGTTCTTC. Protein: CASSFSSGSNEQFF.

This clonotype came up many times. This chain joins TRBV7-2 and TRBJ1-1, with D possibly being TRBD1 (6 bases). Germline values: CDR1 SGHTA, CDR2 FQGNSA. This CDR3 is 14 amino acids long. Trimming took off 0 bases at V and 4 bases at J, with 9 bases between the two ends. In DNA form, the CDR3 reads TGTGCCAGCAGCTTAGCGCCAGGGGTCACTGAAGCTTTCTTT. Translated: CASSLAPGVTEAFF. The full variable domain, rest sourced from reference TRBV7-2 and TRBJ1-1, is GAGVSQSPSNKVTEKGKDVELRCDPISGHTALYWYRQSLGQGLEFLIYFQGNSAPDKSGLPSDRFSAERTGGSVSTLTIQRTQQEDSAVYLCASSLAPGVTEAFFGQGTRLTVV.

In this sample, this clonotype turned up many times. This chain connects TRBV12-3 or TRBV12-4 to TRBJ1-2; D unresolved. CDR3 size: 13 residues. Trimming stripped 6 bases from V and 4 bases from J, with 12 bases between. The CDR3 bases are TGTGCCAGCAGACCCGACGGGATCTATGGCTACACCTTC. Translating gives CASRPDGIYGYTF.

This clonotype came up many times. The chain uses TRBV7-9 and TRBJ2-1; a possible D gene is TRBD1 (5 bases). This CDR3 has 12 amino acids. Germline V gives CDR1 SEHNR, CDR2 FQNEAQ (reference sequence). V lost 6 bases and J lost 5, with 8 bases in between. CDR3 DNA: TGTGCCAGCAGTCCACAGGACAATGAGCAGTTCTTC. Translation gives CASSPQDNEQFF.

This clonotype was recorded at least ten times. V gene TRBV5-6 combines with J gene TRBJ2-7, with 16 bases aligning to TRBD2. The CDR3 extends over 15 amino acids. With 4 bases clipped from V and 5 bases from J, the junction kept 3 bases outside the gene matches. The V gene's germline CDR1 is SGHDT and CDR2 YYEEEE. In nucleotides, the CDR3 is TGTGCCAGCAGCGGGACTAGCGGGAGGGACAACGAGCAGTACTTC. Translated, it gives CASSGTSGRDNEQYF.

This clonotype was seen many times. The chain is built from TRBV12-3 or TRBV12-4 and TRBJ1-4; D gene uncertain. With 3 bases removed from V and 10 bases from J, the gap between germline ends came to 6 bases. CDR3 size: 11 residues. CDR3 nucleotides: TGTGCCAGCAGTTTTTCGGTAAAACTGTTTTTT. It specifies CASSFSVKLFF.

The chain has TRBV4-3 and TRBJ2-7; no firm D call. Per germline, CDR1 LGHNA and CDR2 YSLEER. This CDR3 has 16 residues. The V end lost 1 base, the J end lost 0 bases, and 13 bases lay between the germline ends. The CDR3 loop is CASSQAWTDSSYEQYF. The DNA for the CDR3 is TGCGCCAGCAGCCAAGCTTGGACGGATAGCTCCTACGAGCAGTACTTC.

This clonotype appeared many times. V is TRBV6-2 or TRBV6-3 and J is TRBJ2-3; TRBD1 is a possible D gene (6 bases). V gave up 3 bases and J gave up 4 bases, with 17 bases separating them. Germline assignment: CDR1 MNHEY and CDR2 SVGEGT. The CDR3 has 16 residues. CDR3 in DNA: TGTGCCAGCAGTTATCTCCCGCAGGGGACGTCAGATACGCAGTATTTT. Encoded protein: CASSYLPQGTSDTQYF.

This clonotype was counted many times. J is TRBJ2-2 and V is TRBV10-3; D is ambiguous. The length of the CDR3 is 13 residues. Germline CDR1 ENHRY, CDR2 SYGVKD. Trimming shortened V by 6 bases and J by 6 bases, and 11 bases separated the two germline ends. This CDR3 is CAISDARAGELFF. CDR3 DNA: TGTGCCATCAGCGACGCCCGGGCCGGGGAGCTGTTTTTT.

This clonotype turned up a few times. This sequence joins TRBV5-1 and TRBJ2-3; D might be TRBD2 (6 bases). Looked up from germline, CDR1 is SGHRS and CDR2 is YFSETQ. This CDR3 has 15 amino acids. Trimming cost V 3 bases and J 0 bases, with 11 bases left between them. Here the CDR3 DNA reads TGCGCCAGCAGCTATACTAGCACTAGCACAGATACGCAGTATTTT. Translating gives CASSYTSTSTDTQYF.

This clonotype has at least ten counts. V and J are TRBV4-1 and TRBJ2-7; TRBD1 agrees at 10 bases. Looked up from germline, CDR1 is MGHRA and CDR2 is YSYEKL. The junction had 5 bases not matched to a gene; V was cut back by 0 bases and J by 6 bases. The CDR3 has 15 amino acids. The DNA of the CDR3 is TGCGCCAGCAGCCAAGAGGGACAGGGGTCGGTCGAGCAGTACTTC. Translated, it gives CASSQEGQGSVEQYF.

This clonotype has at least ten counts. The CDR3 region is CASSLGSGSTNEQFF. CDR3 coding DNA: TGCGCCAGCAGCTTGGGAAGCGGGAGTACCAATGAGCAGTTCTTC. The V gene is TRBV5-1, the J gene TRBJ2-1; 8 nucleotides line up with TRBD2. V shed 0 bases and J 6 bases; nucleotides not matched to a gene: 5. The germline gives CDR1 SGHRS, CDR2 YFSETQ. This CDR3 contains 15 residues.

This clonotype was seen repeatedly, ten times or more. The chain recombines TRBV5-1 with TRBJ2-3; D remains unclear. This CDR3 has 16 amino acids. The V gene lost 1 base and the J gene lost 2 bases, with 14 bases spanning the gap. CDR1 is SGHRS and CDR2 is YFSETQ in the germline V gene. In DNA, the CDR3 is TGCGCCAGCAGCTTGCCGCTTCCGGGCCCCACAGATACGCAGTATTTT. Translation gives CASSLPLPGPTDTQYF.

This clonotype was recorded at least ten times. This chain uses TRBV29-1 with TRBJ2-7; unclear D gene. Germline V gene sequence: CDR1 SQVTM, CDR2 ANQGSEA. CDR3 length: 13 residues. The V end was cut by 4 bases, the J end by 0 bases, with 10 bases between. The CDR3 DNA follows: TGCAGCGTTGTTTGGCAGGACTCCTACGAGCAGTACTTC. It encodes CSVVWQDSYEQYF.

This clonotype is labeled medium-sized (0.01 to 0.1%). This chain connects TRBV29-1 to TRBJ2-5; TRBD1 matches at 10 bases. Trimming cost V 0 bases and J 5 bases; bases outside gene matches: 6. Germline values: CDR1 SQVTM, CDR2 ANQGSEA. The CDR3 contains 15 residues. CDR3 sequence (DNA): TGCAGCGTTGAAGACCCGACAGGGGGCCGGGAGACCCAGTACTTC. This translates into CSVEDPTGGRETQYF.

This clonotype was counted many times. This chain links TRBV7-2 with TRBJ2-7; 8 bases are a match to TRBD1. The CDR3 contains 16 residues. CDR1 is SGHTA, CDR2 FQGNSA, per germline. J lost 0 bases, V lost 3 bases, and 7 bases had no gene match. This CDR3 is CASSLSGQGFSYEQYF. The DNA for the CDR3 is TGTGCCAGCAGCTTGTCTGGACAGGGTTTCTCCTACGAGCAGTACTTC.